This TCR beta chain comes out of a study of blood T cell repertoires in COVID-19. As for the study in general: From T cells, B-cell-depleted T cells, or PBMCs came the material, which was cDNA or gDNA.

Methods used by the authors: Estimation of nucleated cell counts was performed using reference gene primer amplification. Repertoires were generated with immunoSEQ multiplex PCR, while TCRdb's copy carries only in-frame clones and drops some. V, J and clone size are those of that table, while D and trimming were read from the DNA. The repertoire has over 150,000 clones, approximately 90% of them found once; the top ten carry approximately 0.5%. This CDR3 region has 16 residues. The germline gives CDR1 MDHEN, CDR2 SYDVKM. The trim removed 4 bases at V and 0 bases at J, leaving 7 bases unmatched. This TCR was sampled from a man aged 45-65 years with acute or convalescent COVID-19. This chain connects TRBV28 to TRBJ2-3; 7 bases agree with TRBD2. Sample: peripheral blood. DNA for the CDR3: TGTGCCAGCAGTTCTTTCCTAGCGGATAGCACAGATACGCAGTATTTT. Amino acids: CASSSFLADSTDTQYF.